This entry describes one T cell receptor (beta chain). What it recognizes is unknown. This sample was included in a study of PD-1 blockade in classical Hodgkin lymphoma. Study observations and caveats: In CD4+ cells, TCR diversity went up significantly by C4D1, but in CD8+ cells it did not. The diversity seen at baseline in complete responders resembled that of newly diagnosed patients.

Time point: cycle 4 day 1 (C4D1), after 6 weeks of nivolumab. Each and every patient relapsed after autologous stem cell transplantation, and patients got differing brentuximab vedotin exposure. TCRdb keeps only in-frame clones here, not all; method: immunoSEQ multiplex PCR. The repertoire consists of 25,000 to 40,000 clones, with roughly four fifths occurring once and the leading ten covering roughly 17%. This sequence was found in a human donor with classical Hodgkin lymphoma. Specimen: peripheral blood mononuclear cells (PBMCs), collected before the fourth cycle of nivolumab.

The CDR3 is CASSLRAGGGAGEQETQYF. The CDR3 nucleotides are TGTGCCAGCAGCCTCCGCGCGGGGGGGGGCGCTGGAGAACAAGAGACCCAGTACTTC. V usage is TRBV11-2 and J usage is TRBJ2-5, with TRBD2 matching over 9 bases. V lost 5 bases and J lost 2; bases outside the gene matches: 18. This CDR3 is 19 amino acids long. Germline loops: CDR1 SGHAT, CDR2 FQNNGV.